A selection of T cell receptor beta chains follows, all from one sample in a study of post-analysis software for immune sequencing data. TCRdb analysed the PCR reads with MiXCR anew, one entry per CDR3 protein. Here the sample spans under 650,000 distinct CDR3 sequences, about 40% being singletons. Sequences were obtained from blood. These TCRs come from a girl aged 10-17 years with multiple sclerosis. Both conserved end residues are part of each CDR3. A D gene is named only where the DNA matches it firmly. Clone size is stated in some rows and not others, as once, few, many or a class when expanded.

TRBV12-3/TRBV12-4	.	TRBD1	TRBJ2-7	TGTGCCAGCACCCACGGGGACAGGGGGCAAGAGCAGTACTTC	CASTHGDRGQEQYF
TRBV12-3/TRBV12-4	few	TRBD2	TRBJ2-3	TGTGCCAGCAGCCCTACGGCGGGGGTCCGGACAGATACGCAGTATTTT	CASSPTAGVRTDTQYF
TRBV5-6	.	.	TRBJ1-3	TGTGCCAGCAGGGGATTCGCCGGAAACACCGTATATTTT	CASRGFAGNTVYF
TRBV6-5	few	TRBD1	TRBJ2-7	TGTGCCAGCAGTTACCGACGGGACAGCTCCTACGAGCAGTACTTC	CASSYRRDSSYEQYF
TRBV6-5	few	TRBD1	TRBJ1-2	TGTGCCAGCAGTCCACAGGGGCGCAGTGGCTACACCTTC	CASSPQGRSGYTF
TRBV28	.	.	TRBJ1-2	TGTGCCAGCAGTTTGGCGCGCGGACTCTATGGCTACACCTTC	CASSLARGLYGYTF
TRBV10-3	.	.	TRBJ2-5	TGTGCCATCAGTAGTATGGCAGGGCGGGAAGAGACCCAGTACTTC	CAISSMAGREETQYF
TRBV9	few	.	TRBJ1-6	TGTGCCAGCAGCGCCGAAGGGTATGTGAGTAGTTCACCCCTCCACTTT	CASSAEGYVSSSPLHF
TRBV12-3/TRBV12-4	.	.	TRBJ2-7	TGTGCCAGCACCCTAGGGGGGGCCCGCTACGAGCAGTACTTC	CASTLGGARYEQYF
TRBV20-1	few	TRBD1	TRBJ2-1	TGCAGTGCTAGAGATGCCCAGGGTGACAGGGGCGTTTACAATGAGCAGTTCTTC	CSARDAQGDRGVYNEQFF
TRBV24-1	.	.	TRBJ2-1	TGTGCCACCAGTGCCGTGACAGGTTCATTCTACAATGAGCAGTTCTTC	CATSAVTGSFYNEQFF
TRBV27	.	.	TRBJ2-1	TGTGCCACCATGGGGGGTTACAATGAGCAGTTCTTC	CATMGGYNEQFF
TRBV6-4	.	.	TRBJ1-1	TGTGCCAGCAGTGACGGGCATCGGAACACTGAAGCTTTCTTT	CASSDGHRNTEAFF
TRBV7-2	few	.	TRBJ2-5	TGTGCCAGCAGCTACGTTGGGCAGCCGTACGGGACCCAGTACTTC	CASSYVGQPYGTQYF
TRBV6-2/TRBV6-3	few	TRBD2	TRBJ2-7	TGTGCCAGCAGTTACTCCTCCTTGCTAGCGGGGGCCTACGAGCAGTACTTC	CASSYSSLLAGAYEQYF
TRBV10-3	.	TRBD2	TRBJ2-1	TGTGCCATCAGTGCCGGACTAGCGGGAGGGCCCCAAGAGCAGTTCTTC	CAISAGLAGGPQEQFF
TRBV12-3/TRBV12-4	.	.	TRBJ2-7	TGTGCCAGCTCTCAGACCGGACAGCCCTACGAGCAGTACTTC	CASSQTGQPYEQYF
TRBV6-5	few	TRBD1	TRBJ1-2	TGTGCCAGCACGGAAAACAGGGGGACGTACACCTTC	CASTENRGTYTF
TRBV29-1	few	.	TRBJ2-1	TGCAGCGCTCAGACTAATGGTGAGCAGTTCTTC	CSAQTNGEQFF
TRBV20-1	.	.	TRBJ1-4	TGCAGTGCTAGAGAGGCAGATCCTGAAAAACTGTTTTTT	CSAREADPEKLFF
TRBV7-2	few	.	TRBJ2-3	TGTGCCAGCAGCTTATTGAGGCAAAACACAGATACGCAGTATTTT	CASSLLRQNTDTQYF
TRBV7-3	.	.	TRBJ1-2	TGTGCCAGCAGCAGCGGGGACGGACCTTATGGCTACACCTTC	CASSSGDGPYGYTF
TRBV4-1	.	.	TRBJ2-7	TGCGCCAGCAGCCAAGCAGGGGACGGAACCTACGAGCAGTACTTC	CASSQAGDGTYEQYF
TRBV5-1	once	.	TRBJ2-7	TGCGCCAGCAGCTTGGAAGTGGAGATCTACGAGCAGTACTTC	CASSLEVEIYEQYF
TRBV12-3/TRBV12-4	few	.	TRBJ2-7	TGTGCCAGCACCCGCCAGGGGCTCATTTCCGAGCAGTACTTC	CASTRQGLISEQYF
TRBV12-3/TRBV12-4	few	TRBD1	TRBJ1-6	TGTGCCAGCAGTCCTCAGGGGGCGCCTCGCGGTAATTCACCCCTCCACTTT	CASSPQGAPRGNSPLHF
TRBV27	.	TRBD1	TRBJ2-3	TGTGCCAGCAGAGGAGTGACAGGGGGAATAGATACGCAGTATTTT	CASRGVTGGIDTQYF
TRBV7-9	few	.	TRBJ1-1	TGTGCCAGCAGCTACGAGACCACTGAAGCTTTCTTT	CASSYETTEAFF
TRBV6-1	few	.	TRBJ1-2	TGTGCCAGCATTCGGGACCTATGGAGTGGCTACACCTTC	CASIRDLWSGYTF
TRBV10-3	.	TRBD1	TRBJ1-5	TGTGCCATCAGTGTGACAGGGAGAAGCAATCAGCCCCAGCATTTT	CAISVTGRSNQPQHF
TRBV6-5	.	.	TRBJ2-5	TGTGCCAGCAGTTACGCGCGGACTCCCCAAGAGACCCAGTACTTC	CASSYARTPQETQYF
TRBV12-3/TRBV12-4	once	.	TRBJ2-5	TGTGCCAGCAGGATAGGTTTCGGACAGCACCAAGAGACCCAGTACTTC	CASRIGFGQHQETQYF
TRBV3-1	.	.	TRBJ1-1	TGTGCCAGCAGCCAAGAGGTACGGGGCCAGGAGGCTTTCTTT	CASSQEVRGQEAFF
TRBV12-3/TRBV12-4	.	TRBD1	TRBJ2-3	TGTGCCAGCAGTTCCCCCTCAGGGACAGGACCCACAGATACGCAGTATTTT	CASSSPSGTGPTDTQYF
TRBV20-1	.	TRBD1	TRBJ1-5	TGCAGTGCTAGTGTTCCGGGACAGTACAATCAGCCCCAGCATTTT	CSASVPGQYNQPQHF
TRBV4-1	.	TRBD2	TRBJ2-1	TGCGCCAGCAGCCAAGAACCCTTACGGGAGGGCCAAGAGACCCAGTTCTTC	CASSQEPLREGQETQFF
TRBV10-3	.	TRBD1	TRBJ1-1	TGTGCCATCAGGGACGACAGGGCCACTGAAGCTTTCTTT	CAIRDDRATEAFF
TRBV5-1	once	.	TRBJ2-1	TGCGCCAGCAGTAAAAAGGGAGTTGAGCAGTTCTTC	CASSKKGVEQFF
TRBV12-3/TRBV12-4	.	TRBD2	TRBJ2-1	TGTGCCAGCAGTTTCGACGGGAGGGTGAATGAGCAGTTCTTC	CASSFDGRVNEQFF
TRBV29-1	.	.	TRBJ2-7	TGCAGCGTTGGAGGGTACTCCTACGAGCAGTACTTC	CSVGGYSYEQYF
TRBV7-6	.	.	TRBJ2-1	TGTGCCAGCAGCCCTTCCCTCCGGTTCAATGAGCAGTTCTTC	CASSPSLRFNEQFF
TRBV12-5	.	TRBD1	TRBJ2-5	TGTGCTAGTGCACAGGGGGCCATAGAGACCCAGTACTTC	CASAQGAIETQYF
TRBV20-1	.	.	TRBJ2-1	TGCAGTGCTAGGGGGACCAGTAGCTCCTACAATGAGCAGTTCTTC	CSARGTSSSYNEQFF
TRBV10-3	.	TRBD1	TRBJ2-7	TGTGCCATCAGTAACAGGGGTTACGAGCAGTACTTC	CAISNRGYEQYF
TRBV7-9	once	.	TRBJ2-7	TGTGCCAGCAGCGGTCGACGGGTCACCTCCTACGAGCAGTACTTC	CASSGRRVTSYEQYF
TRBV12-3/TRBV12-4	few	.	TRBJ2-7	TGTGCCAGCAGTTCCGGGATAAAGGACGAGCAGTACTTC	CASSSGIKDEQYF
TRBV10-3	once	TRBD1	TRBJ2-7	TGTGCCATCAGTGGGGACAGGGTTCGGGACCCGACCTCTTACGAGCAGTACTTC	CAISGDRVRDPTSYEQYF
TRBV5-5	few	.	TRBJ1-1	TGTGCCAGCAGCAAATTCGGAGGAATGAACACTGAAGCTTTCTTT	CASSKFGGMNTEAFF
TRBV4-1	few	.	TRBJ2-3	TGCGCCAGCAGCCCCGAACCACTCCGATCAGATACGCAGTATTTT	CASSPEPLRSDTQYF
TRBV6-6	.	TRBD1	TRBJ1-1	TGTGCCAGCAGGCTCACAGGGGGCAACACTGAAGCTTTCTTT	CASRLTGGNTEAFF
TRBV5-1	few	TRBD2	TRBJ2-1	TGCGCCAGCAGCTTGGTCTTAGCGGGAGGGACGACCTACAATGAGCAGTTCTTC	CASSLVLAGGTTYNEQFF
TRBV7-2	.	.	TRBJ2-5	TGTGCCAGCAGCTTCGATCGGCCCCTTGCGGCACAAGAGACCCAGTACTTC	CASSFDRPLAAQETQYF
TRBV7-6	.	.	TRBJ2-1	TGTGCCAGCAGCTGGGGAACAGATCCCTACAATGAGCAGTTCTTC	CASSWGTDPYNEQFF
TRBV20-1	few	.	TRBJ2-5	TGCAGTGCTAGGGACGGGTCGCGTCAAGAGACCCAGTACTTC	CSARDGSRQETQYF
TRBV5-1	.	.	TRBJ2-5	TGCGCCAGCAGCCGGACAGAGTTGGAGACCCAGTACTTC	CASSRTELETQYF
TRBV20-1	.	.	TRBJ2-7	TGCAGTGCTCCCGGAAGGAATGAGCAGTACTTC	CSAPGRNEQYF
TRBV12-3/TRBV12-4	.	.	TRBJ1-2	TGTGCCAGCAGTTTAGGCGCGGCCAACTATGGCTACACCTTC	CASSLGAANYGYTF
TRBV5-6	few	TRBD1	TRBJ1-2	TGTGCCAGCAGCTTGGGACAGGGCAGCTACACCTTC	CASSLGQGSYTF
TRBV7-9	.	.	TRBJ2-1	TGTGCCAGCAGCTTAACGGGAAGGGGTTACAATGAGCAGTTCTTC	CASSLTGRGYNEQFF